This TCR beta chain appears in the sequencing data of a study of shared clonotypes between healthy human individuals. At the level of the study: The donor pool was made up of two women and three men aged 18 to 49.

As defined, naive CD8 cells were CD45RO-negative and positively selected for CCR7, with terminally differentiated effector memory CD45RA+ cells excluded. Each replicate PCR on the sorted subsets used approximately 200 ng DNA (approximately 27,000 T cell genomes). The method was immunoSEQ multiplex PCR; TCRdb's version includes in-frame clones alone and lacks a portion of them. The sample has about 2 million clones; about 95% are singletons. CDR1 and CDR2 from the germline V gene are MDHEN and SYDVKM. The V end was cut by 5 bases, the J end by 1 base, with 9 bases between. The CDR3 extends over 14 amino acids.

Material: naive CD8+ T cells sorted from blood. The TCR sequence derives from a man between 18 and 35 years old in good health. The rearrangement joins TRBV28 to TRBJ1-5, with D uncertain. CDR3 DNA sequence: TGTGCCAGCAGTCCGGACGTCAGCAATCAGCCCCAGCATTTT. Protein sequence: CASSPDVSNQPQHF.